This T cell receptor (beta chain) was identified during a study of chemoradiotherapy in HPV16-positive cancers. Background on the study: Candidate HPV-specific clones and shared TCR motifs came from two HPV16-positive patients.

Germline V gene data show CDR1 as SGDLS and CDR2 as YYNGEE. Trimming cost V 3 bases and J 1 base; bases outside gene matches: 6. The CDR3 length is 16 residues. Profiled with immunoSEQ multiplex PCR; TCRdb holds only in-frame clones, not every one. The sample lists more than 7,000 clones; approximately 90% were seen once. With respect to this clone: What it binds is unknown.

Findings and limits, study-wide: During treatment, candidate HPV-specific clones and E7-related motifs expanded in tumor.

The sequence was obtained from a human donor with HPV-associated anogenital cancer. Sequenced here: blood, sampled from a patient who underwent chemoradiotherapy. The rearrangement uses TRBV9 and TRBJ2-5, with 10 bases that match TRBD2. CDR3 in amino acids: CASSGRSGGAQETQYF. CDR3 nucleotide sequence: TGTGCCAGCAGCGGACGGAGCGGGGGGGCCCAAGAGACCCAGTACTTC.